Shown below are 19 T cell receptor beta chains from a single sample sequenced in a study of Graves' ophthalmopathy and Graves' hyperthyroidism. Researchers took RNA transcripts and amplified TCR beta CDR3 regions from them. Following a first-round RT-PCR that used HTBI primers, a second-round multiplex PCR was carried out. TCRdb re-derived calls from the multiplex PCR reads in MiXCR, one entry per CDR3 protein. The sample consists of 500,000 to 600,000 distinct CDR3 sequences, under 45% of them appearing once. The source material was peripheral blood or thyroid tissue (not recorded which). The receptors originated from an adult man with Graves' hyperthyroidism.

The chain employs TRBV7-8 and TRBJ1-3; no reliable D call. The CDR3 runs to 13 residues. The germline gives CDR1 SGHVS, CDR2 FQNEAQ. The V end was cut by 3 bases, the J end by 8 bases, with 11 bases between. The CDR3 region has the DNA TGTGCCAGCAGCTTGGATAGCGGGTACACCATATATTTT. This codes for CASSLDSGYTIYF.

With respect to this clonotype: No conserved phenylalanine or tryptophan ends this CDR3, so it is likely a read error. No DNA is shown, since the ends of the CDR3 on it are uncertain; the CDR3 is the one TCRdb lists. This rearrangement joins TRBV12-3 or TRBV12-4 to TRBJ1-4; the D segment call TRBD1 is taken from the table without a DNA check. The CDR3 contains 10 residues when both ends are counted. This CDR3 reads CASSSGGSDY.

The chain has TRBV7-2 and TRBJ2-2; D uncertain. The germline V gene encodes CDR1 SGHTA and CDR2 FQGNSA. V was pared by 8 bases and J by 13 bases, with 20 bases between. The CDR3 contains 13 residues. The CDR3 spells CASQDIGPTGLFF. Written as DNA, the CDR3 is TGTGCCAGCCAAGATATCGGGCCCACGGGGCTGTTTTTT.

This clonotype was recorded many times. V is TRBV13 and J is TRBJ2-7, with D possibly TRBD2 on 5 matching bases. V was clipped by 6 bases and J by 0 bases, with 15 bases between them. The CDR3 is 15 residues long. CDR1 is PRHDT, CDR2 FYEKMQ, per germline (reference sequence). The CDR3 coding sequence is TGTGCCAGCAGGCGAGCAGGAGGACGCTCCTACGAGCAGTACTTC. Residues: CASRRAGGRSYEQYF.

Written as DNA, the CDR3 is TGTGCCAGCAGCCAAACCACTGAAGCTTTCTTT. As protein: CASSQTTEAFF. The chain uses TRBV3-1 and TRBJ1-1; D unresolved. V was clipped by 2 bases and J by 4 bases, with 2 bases between them. The germline V gene has CDR1 LGHDT and CDR2 YNNKEL (reference sequence). This CDR3 is built from 11 residues.

The table lists this clonotype with many counts. CDR3 amino acids: CASSWELAGVTGELFF. The CDR3 DNA sequence: TGTGCCAGCAGTTGGGAGCTAGCGGGAGTCACCGGGGAGCTGTTTTTT. This chain joins TRBV28 and TRBJ2-2; 10 nucleotides agree with TRBD2. Losses at the gene ends were 4 bases for V and 4 bases for J; bases not matched to a gene: 6. The germline CDR1 and CDR2 sequences are MDHEN and SYDVKM. The CDR3 is 16 amino acids.

At least ten counts were recorded for this clonotype. The rearrangement links TRBV20-1 to TRBJ2-7; D unresolved. V shed 1 base and J shed 3 bases, with 13 bases lying between them. The germline CDR1 and CDR2 sequences are DFQATT and SNEGSKA (reference sequence). The CDR3 runs 14 residues. CDR3 sequence: CSARASSEGYEQYF. CDR3 sequence (DNA): TGCAGTGCTAGAGCCTCTAGTGAAGGCTACGAGCAGTACTTC.

This clonotype came up many times. The chain recombines TRBV29-1 with TRBJ1-1; D may be TRBD1 (6 bases). Germline CDR1 and CDR2: SQVTM and ANQGSEA. This CDR3 region has 13 residues. Deletions cut 7 bases from V and 7 bases from J, with 19 bases between. For the CDR3, the DNA is TGCAGCGGTGCAACAGGGCTCGGGATTGAAGCTTTCTTT. Encoded protein: CSGATGLGIEAFF.

This clonotype came up many times. The chain is built from TRBV7-2 and TRBJ2-2, with D possibly matching TRBD1 (6 bases). Looked up from germline, CDR1 is SGHTA and CDR2 is FQGNSA. The CDR3 is 16 residues long. Trimming took off 2 bases at V and 5 bases at J, with 15 bases between the two ends. CDR3 in DNA: TGTGCCAGCAGCTTATACAGGGTGAAGGAGACCGGGGAGCTGTTTTTT. Its translation is CASSLYRVKETGELFF.

The chain employs TRBV27 and TRBJ2-7; D is undetermined. The CDR3 runs to 13 residues. The V and J ends lost 1 base and 0 bases respectively, with 4 bases between them. Germline CDR1 MNHEY, CDR2 SMNVEV (reference sequence). The chain's CDR3 is CASSLYVSYEQYF. CDR3 nucleotide sequence: TGTGCCAGCAGTTTATACGTCTCCTACGAGCAGTACTTC.

This clonotype has a count of ten or more. The chain employs TRBV29-1 and TRBJ2-5, with 9 bases aligning to TRBD1. Looked up from germline, CDR1 is SQVTM and CDR2 is ANQGSEA. The ends lost 7 bases at V and 10 bases at J; junction bases unmatched: 10. The CDR3 length is 12 residues. Written as DNA, the CDR3 is TGCAGCGCAACGGCCGGACAGGGGAACCAGTACTTC. This encodes CSATAGQGNQYF.

This clonotype occurred many times. V and J are TRBV2 and TRBJ1-1, with D tentatively TRBD1 (5 bases). Trimming cost V 3 bases and J 0 bases, with 14 bases left between them. The length of the CDR3 is 16 residues. From germline, CDR1 is SNHLY and CDR2 FYNNEI. The CDR3 sequence: CASSEGVGPVNTEAFF. CDR3 nucleotide sequence: TGTGCCAGCAGTGAGGGGGTCGGGCCTGTGAACACTGAAGCTTTCTTT.

The V gene is TRBV3-1, the J gene TRBJ2-7, with 11 bases fitting TRBD2. Germline V CDR1 and CDR2: LGHDT, YNNKEL (reference sequence). V was pared by 2 bases and J by 0 bases, with 6 bases of the junction left unmatched. The CDR3 has 17 residues. In nucleotides, the CDR3 is TGTGCCAGCAGCCAAATTAAGGGACTAGCGGTCTCCTACGAGCAGTACTTC. This encodes CASSQIKGLAVSYEQYF.

The table lists this clonotype with many counts. J is TRBJ1-1 and V is TRBV2, with D uncertain. Germline assignment: CDR1 SNHLY and CDR2 FYNNEI. V was pared by 3 bases and J by 3 bases, with 8 bases between. The CDR3 spans 13 residues. CDR3 sequence: CASSDMRHTEAFF. CDR3 in DNA: TGTGCCAGCAGTGACATGAGGCACACTGAAGCTTTCTTT.

The rearrangement joins TRBV4-1 to TRBJ1-4, with D maybe TRBD1 (6 bases). The CDR3 is made up of 18 amino acids. Germline-derived CDR1 and CDR2 are MGHRA and YSYEKL. Deletions cut 4 bases from V and 7 bases from J, with 25 bases between. The chain's CDR3 is CASSRTGNLGGFSEKLFF. The DNA for the CDR3 is TGCGCCAGCAGCCGTACAGGGAATCTTGGTGGGTTCAGTGAAAAACTGTTTTTT.

J is TRBJ1-4 and V is TRBV7-6; 8 nucleotides match TRBD1. The CDR3 has 14 amino acids. Losses at the gene ends were 1 base for V and 10 bases for J; bases not matched to a gene: 5. Germline lookup yields CDR1 SGHVS and CDR2 FNYEAQ. The CDR3 DNA follows: TGTGCCAGCAGCTTAGACAGGGGGGGGGGAAAACTGTTTTTT. Protein: CASSLDRGGGKLFF. The full variable domain, its missing parts supplied by reference TRBV7-6 and TRBJ1-4, is GAGVSQSPRYKVTKRGQDVALRCDPISGHVSLYWYRQALGQGPEFLTYFNYEAQQDKSGLPNDRFSAERPEGSISTLTIQRTEQRDSAMYRCASSLDRGGGKLFFGSGTQLSVL.

This clonotype was seen only a few times. The chain recombines TRBV2 with TRBJ2-1; no definite D call. Germline V gene sequence: CDR1 SNHLY, CDR2 FYNNEI. This CDR3 is 15 amino acids long. V was shortened by 6 bases and J by 0 bases, with 12 bases between the two germline ends. For the CDR3, the DNA is TGTGCCAGCAGGACCTTAAAAAGCTCCTACAATGAGCAGTTCTTC. Its protein product is CASRTLKSSYNEQFF.

This clonotype was found many times. The rearrangement uses TRBV12-3 or TRBV12-4 and TRBJ2-7; D perhaps matches TRBD2 (5 bases). Trimming took off 3 bases at V and 3 bases at J, with 9 bases between the two ends. The CDR3 sequence is 13 residues long. The CDR3 DNA reads TGTGCCAGCAGTTTCACTAGTGTCTACGAGCAGTACTTC. This encodes CASSFTSVYEQYF.

This clonotype was picked up a small number of times. The rearrangement links TRBV20-1 to TRBJ2-3; D ambiguous. The CDR3 runs 12 residues. Looked up from germline, CDR1 is DFQATT and CDR2 is SNEGSKA (reference sequence). V gave up 0 bases and J gave up 4 bases, with 5 bases separating them. CDR3 protein: CSARDWADTQYF. In DNA form, the CDR3 reads TGCAGTGCTAGAGATTGGGCAGATACGCAGTATTTT.